This TCR beta chain was obtained from a study of blood T cell repertoires in COVID-19. Study information: The United States, Italy and Spain provided the acute and convalescent COVID-19 samples. The cDNA or gDNA used as material had been derived from T cells, B-cell-depleted T cells, or PBMCs.

V lost 7 bases to trimming and J lost 1 base, with 10 bases between them. Germline V gene sequence: CDR1 LNHDA, CDR2 SQIVND (reference sequence). The CDR3 totals 13 residues. In the source study's methods: By means of reference gene primer amplification, nucleated cell counts were estimated. Profiling relied on immunoSEQ multiplex PCR, and the TCRdb table lists in-frame clones only, not all of them. The DNA was the basis for D and trimming; V, J and clone size are from that table. This table has 26,000 or so clones, 87% appearing once. The sequence was obtained from a human donor in a cohort sampled during active COVID-19. The donor label of this sample is uncertain. Sequences were obtained from peripheral blood. The chain couples TRBV19 to TRBJ1-1, with D unresolved. CDR3: CASTLAGNTEAFF. The CDR3 DNA is TGTGCCAGTACCCTAGCGGGGAACACTGAAGCTTTCTTT.